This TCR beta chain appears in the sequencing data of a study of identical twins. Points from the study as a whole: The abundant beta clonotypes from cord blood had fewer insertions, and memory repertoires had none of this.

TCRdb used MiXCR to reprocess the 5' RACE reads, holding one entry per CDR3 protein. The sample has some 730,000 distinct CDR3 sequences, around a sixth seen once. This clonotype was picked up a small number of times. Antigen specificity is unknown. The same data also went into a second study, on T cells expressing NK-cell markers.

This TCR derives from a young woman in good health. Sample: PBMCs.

DNA of the CDR3: TGTGCCAGCATCCCGAGGGGGGCGGCCCACAATGAGCAGTTCTTC. Translating it yields CASIPRGAAHNEQFF. The rearrangement links TRBV12-3 or TRBV12-4 to TRBJ2-1, with D perhaps being TRBD1 or TRBD2 (6 bases each). V shed 7 bases and J shed 5 bases, with 18 bases lying between them. The CDR3 runs to 15 residues.